The 19 T cell receptor beta chains presented below share a single source sample, sequenced in a study of blood T cell repertoires in COVID-19. Using immunoSEQ multiplex PCR, the repertoire was profiled, and TCRdb retains in-frame clones only, with some absent. The sample includes about 58,000 clones, 78% seen only once; the top ten take 4.5% to 6%. Sequencing was performed on peripheral blood. The origin of the receptors is a human donor in a cohort sampled during active COVID-19.

The rearrangement links TRBV7-8 to TRBJ1-2; 7 bases are a match to TRBD1. Germline lookup yields CDR1 SGHVS and CDR2 FQNEAQ. The J segment lost 8 bases and the V segment lost 5 bases, leaving 14 bases of the junction unmatched. The CDR3 length is 15 residues. CDR3 residues: CASSPGGTESWGYTF. CDR3 in DNA: TGTGCCAGCAGCCCAGGCGGGACAGAGTCCTGGGGCTACACCTTC.

The CDR3 loop is CASSLGLRETYGYTF. CDR3 nucleotides: TGTGCCAGCAGCTTGGGGCTGCGGGAGACCTATGGCTACACCTTC. V is TRBV5-6 and J is TRBJ1-2; D is undetermined. V lost 0 bases and J lost 4, with 13 bases in between. CDR3 length: 15 residues. The germline V gene encodes CDR1 SGHDT and CDR2 YYEEEE.

The V call is TRBV18, the J call TRBJ1-1; tentatively, D is TRBD1 (6 bases). The CDR3 sequence is 15 residues long. Germline-derived CDR1 and CDR2 are KGHSH and LQKENI. V lost 4 bases and J lost 2, with 14 bases in between. The CDR3 loop is CASSLQGQLNTEAFF. In DNA form, the CDR3 reads TGTGCCAGCTCACTACAAGGACAGCTTAACACTGAAGCTTTCTTT.

The chain combines TRBV11-3 with TRBJ2-1; D not certain. With 3 bases removed from V and 5 bases from J, the gap between germline ends came to 8 bases. This CDR3 contains 13 residues. Germline CDR1 is SGHNT and CDR2 is YENEEA. CDR3 protein: CASSFNRNNEQFF. The DNA of the CDR3 is TGTGCCAGCAGCTTTAACAGAAACAATGAGCAGTTCTTC.

V and J are TRBV15 and TRBJ2-7; tentative D call: TRBD1 (5 bases). The CDR3 has 14 amino acids. The V and J ends lost 0 bases and 5 bases respectively, with 11 bases between them. Germline lookup yields CDR1 LNHNV and CDR2 YYDKDF (reference sequence). The CDR3 protein is CATSRDLKGDEQYF. As DNA, the CDR3 is TGTGCCACCAGCAGAGATTTAAAAGGGGACGAGCAGTACTTC. Filled out from reference TRBV15 and TRBJ2-7, the complete variable domain reads DAMVIQNPRYQVTQFGKPVTLSCSQTLNHNVMYWYQQKSSQAPKLLFHYYDKDFNNEADTPDNFQSRRPNTSFCFLDIRSPGLGDTAMYLCATSRDLKGDEQYFGPGTRLTVT.

This clone was observed once. The chain combines TRBV11-2 with TRBJ2-5; the D gene is possibly TRBD2 (9 bases). This CDR3 is built from 15 residues. V was shortened by 5 bases and J by 4 bases, with 17 bases between the two germline ends. CDR1 and CDR2 from the germline V gene are SGHAT and FQNNGV. DNA for the CDR3: TGTGCCAGCAGCCCCAGGGGGCGGGGGGGAGAGACCCAGTACTTC. As protein: CASSPRGRGGETQYF.

CDR3: CASSFQGVPAETQYF. The DNA of the CDR3 is TGTGCCAGCAGTTTCCAGGGGGTTCCCGCTGAGACCCAGTACTTC. This chain links TRBV6-6 with TRBJ2-5; 7 bases match TRBD1. Germline V lookup: CDR1 MNHNY, CDR2 SVGAGI (reference sequence). V was clipped by 4 bases and J by 5 bases; unmatched bases: 10. The CDR3 is 15 residues long.

This clone came up a few times. This chain connects TRBV30 to TRBJ2-3, with 10 bases matching TRBD2. The CDR3 extends over 15 amino acids. V shed 3 bases, J shed 4 bases, and the junction held 7 bases outside the gene matches. In germline, CDR1 is GTSNPN, CDR2 SVGIG (reference sequence). CDR3 DNA sequence: TGTGCCTGGAGCCCCAGCGGGGGGGCCGCAGATACGCAGTATTTT. Translation gives CAWSPSGGAADTQYF.

The chain links TRBV18 to TRBJ1-1, with 7 bases identical to TRBD1. V lost 4 bases and J lost 2; bases outside the gene matches: 7. This CDR3 contains 15 residues. The germline V gene encodes CDR1 KGHSH and CDR2 LQKENI. In DNA, the CDR3 is TGTGCCAGCTCACGCGACACAGGGGCTAACACTGAAGCTTTCTTT. Translating it yields CASSRDTGANTEAFF.

This clone was seen a handful of times. V gene TRBV2 combines with J gene TRBJ1-5; D ambiguous. Trimming pared 4 bases from V and 4 bases from J, leaving 11 bases between. The CDR3 totals 14 residues. The germline CDR1 and CDR2 sequences are SNHLY and FYNNEI. CDR3 sequence reads: CASSAERANQPQHF. The CDR3 DNA is TGTGCCAGCAGTGCGGAGAGAGCAAATCAGCCCCAGCATTTT.

The table lists this clone with a count of one. The V gene is TRBV18, the J gene TRBJ1-3; the match to TRBD1 covers 7 bases. Germline trimming cut 8 bases from V and 2 bases from J; bases unmatched to any gene: 12. This CDR3 is built from 16 residues. CDR1 is KGHSH, CDR2 LQKENI, per germline. The CDR3 region is CASRSPTGATGNTIYF. In DNA form, the CDR3 reads TGTGCCAGCCGTTCCCCAACAGGGGCGACTGGAAACACCATATATTTT.

The chain carries TRBV15 and TRBJ2-7; a weak D match, TRBD2 (6 bases). Trimming took off 1 base at V and 2 bases at J, with 12 bases between the two ends. The length of the CDR3 is 15 residues. The germline V gene encodes CDR1 LNHNV and CDR2 YYDKDF (reference sequence). CDR3 sequence reads: CATSRGEVRPYEQYF. The CDR3 DNA sequence: TGTGCCACCAGCAGAGGGGAGGTCAGGCCCTACGAGCAGTACTTC.

The chain has TRBV2 and TRBJ1-1; D gene uncertain. The germline V gene has CDR1 SNHLY and CDR2 FYNNEI. Deletions cut 6 bases from V and 4 bases from J, with 18 bases between. The CDR3 runs 15 residues. In DNA, the CDR3 is TGTGCCAGCAGAGATAGAGAGGGTCCGAGCACTGAAGCTTTCTTT. This translates into CASRDREGPSTEAFF.

DNA of the CDR3: TGTGCCAGCAGCCCCGGGACAGCCTACGAGCAGTACTTC. Protein sequence: CASSPGTAYEQYF. V and J are TRBV11-3 and TRBJ2-7, with 7 bases aligning to TRBD1. CDR1 and CDR2 from the germline V gene are SGHNT and YENEEA. This CDR3 has 13 residues. The J segment lost 2 bases and the V segment lost 5 bases, leaving 3 bases of the junction unmatched.

This clone was seen a few times. This chain links TRBV5-1 with TRBJ1-4; 10 bases fit TRBD1. Germline CDR1 SGHRS, CDR2 YFSETQ. With 8 bases clipped from V and 7 bases from J, the junction kept 26 bases outside the gene matches. The length of the CDR3 is 20 residues. The CDR3 here is CASKHVPGQGPEERREKLFF. Written as DNA, the CDR3 is TGCGCCAGTAAGCACGTACCGGGACAGGGGCCGGAGGAGAGACGTGAAAAACTGTTTTTT.

The chain couples TRBV27 to TRBJ1-1; D is possibly TRBD1 (5 bases). Per germline, CDR1 MNHEY and CDR2 SMNVEV (reference sequence). Trimming cost V 3 bases and J 1 base, with 9 bases left between them. CDR3 size: 14 residues. CDR3 in amino acids: CASSFFDRNTEAFF. CDR3 nucleotide sequence: TGTGCCAGCAGTTTCTTCGACAGGAACACTGAAGCTTTCTTT.

This chain uses TRBV5-5 with TRBJ2-6; D perhaps matches TRBD1 (6 bases). The CDR3 extends over 16 amino acids. Germline CDR1 SGHKS, CDR2 YYEKEE (reference sequence). Deletions cut 4 bases from V and 1 base from J, with 12 bases between. CDR3 DNA sequence: TGTGCCAGCAGCCTACAGGGTCTGTCTGGGGCCAACGTCCTGACTTTC. Amino acid sequence: CASSLQGLSGANVLTF.

The chain recombines TRBV6-6 with TRBJ1-4; 7 bases fit TRBD1. V lost 6 bases, J lost 4 bases, and 5 bases stayed unmatched. This CDR3 contains 14 residues. The germline gives CDR1 MNHNY, CDR2 SVGAGI (reference sequence). CDR3 residues: CASRQQGNNEKLFF. The CDR3 DNA reads as TGTGCCAGCAGGCAACAGGGGAATAATGAAAAACTGTTTTTT.

The chain recombines TRBV6-5 with TRBJ2-5, with D perhaps matching TRBD2 (6 bases). Germline CDR1 MNHEY, CDR2 SVGAGI. V dropped 11 bases and J dropped 3 bases, with 16 bases sitting between them. The CDR3 spans 13 residues. As DNA, the CDR3 is TGTGCCTGCCGGAGGGTCGGGGAAGAGACCCAGTACTTC. This translates into CACRRVGEETQYF.